These 6 T cell receptor beta chains originate from one sample sequenced in a study of T cell responses to AZD1222 COVID-19 vaccine. Method: immunoSEQ multiplex PCR; TCRdb's copy keeps in-frame clones and lacks some. The data hold just under 150,000 clones, with around 90% observed a single time. The sample was peripheral blood, taken 28 days after the second dose of the MenACWY control vaccine. The receptors derive from an adult who received the MenACWY meningococcal vaccine as a control.

This chain connects TRBV11-3 to TRBJ1-1, with a weak D call TRBD1 (5 bases). Germline lookup yields CDR1 SGHNT and CDR2 YENEEA. The CDR3 sequence is 13 residues long. Trimming took off 7 bases at V and 1 base at J, with 10 bases between the two ends. CDR3 bases: TGTGCCAGCATCGGGGCCGGGAACACTGAAGCTTTCTTT. Translated: CASIGAGNTEAFF.

This clone was seen only once. V usage is TRBV6-2 or TRBV6-3 and J usage is TRBJ2-2; 10 positions match TRBD1. CDR3 length equals 15 residues. CDR1 is MNHEY, CDR2 SVGEGT, per germline. V shed 6 bases and J 5 bases; nucleotides not matched to a gene: 6. Written as DNA, the CDR3 is TGTGCCAGCAGCCCGGACAGGGGGGGGACCGGGGAGCTGTTTTTT. Its protein product is CASSPDRGGTGELFF.

There are a few counts of this clone. V and J are TRBV7-9 and TRBJ2-1, with D hard to call. This CDR3 contains 12 residues. CDR1 and CDR2 (germline): SEHNR, FQNEAQ (reference sequence). Trimming stripped 0 bases from V and 8 bases from J, with 5 bases between. CDR3 nucleotides: TGTGCCAGCAGCTTAGCGGGCTATGAGCAGTTCTTC. Translation: CASSLAGYEQFF.

CDR3 sequence reads: CASSLEQGNTEAFF. In DNA, the CDR3 is TGTGCCAGCAGTTTAGAACAGGGGAACACTGAAGCTTTCTTT. V and J are TRBV27 and TRBJ1-1; the D gene is possibly TRBD1 (6 bases). The V end lost 2 bases, the J end lost 1 base, and 8 bases lay between the germline ends. CDR1 and CDR2 from the germline V gene are MNHEY and SMNVEV (reference sequence). The CDR3 spans 14 residues.

The CDR3 sequence is CASSLGLAGGYNEQFF. For the CDR3, the DNA is TGTGCCAGCAGCTTAGGACTAGCGGGAGGGTACAATGAGCAGTTCTTC. This chain links TRBV7-8 with TRBJ2-1; TRBD2 aligns across 14 bases. CDR1 is SGHVS, CDR2 FQNEAQ, per germline. J was trimmed by 4 bases and V by 1 base; bases with no gene match: 0. This CDR3 has 16 residues.

This rearrangement joins TRBV19 to TRBJ2-1; maybe TRBD1 (5 bases). V lost 1 base and J lost 5, with 6 bases in between. The CDR3 consists of 13 residues. Germline CDR1 is LNHDA and CDR2 is SQIVND (reference sequence). The CDR3 loop reads CASSIGQNNEQFF. For the CDR3, the DNA is TGTGCCAGTAGTATAGGACAGAACAATGAGCAGTTCTTC.